This paragraph reports one T cell receptor beta chain. Its antigen remains unknown. This record comes from a study of Ad26.COV2.S vaccination and SARS-CoV-2 variants. Treatment reported: about 20 received Ad26.COV2.S at low or high dose, single or two shots; 5 received placebo; per-sample allocation not given. Day 63 after the first injection of vaccine or placebo was the sampling time. Recruitment in Boston yielded a donor of adult age, 18-55 years. Study-wide points: Among vaccine recipients, spike-specific TCR breadth exceeded that of placebo recipients.

Assay: immunoSEQ multiplex PCR; the TCRdb copy retains only in-frame clones and omits some. The sample contains a few hundred thousand clones, around 92% of which appear only once. Germline-derived CDR1 and CDR2 are LNHDA and SQIVND (reference sequence). The CDR3 is 14 amino acids. Trimming took off 8 bases at V and 2 bases at J, with 13 bases between the two ends. The chain combines TRBV19 with TRBJ1-3; D gene ambiguous. This TCR came from a person between 18 and 59 years old who received the Ad26.COV2.S COVID-19 vaccine or a placebo. The source was peripheral blood, collected in a trial of Ad26.COV2.S vaccine versus placebo. The CDR3 bases are TGTGCCAGTTCGATGGGTTGGGCTGGAAACACCATATATTTT. Residues: CASSMGWAGNTIYF.